The 9 T cell receptor beta chains given below trace back to one sample, sequenced in a study of shared clonotypes between healthy human individuals. Assay used: immunoSEQ multiplex PCR; TCRdb lists only in-frame clones, some missing. The profile shows approximately 1.4 million clones, around 98% of them singletons. The specimen was naive CD4+ T cells sorted from blood. Regarding subset: CD45RA+ positively selected. These receptors originate from a man between 25 and 39 years old in good health.

The V gene is TRBV19, the J gene TRBJ2-2; no clear D. The V end was cut by 8 bases, the J end by 1 base, with 11 bases between. The CDR3 is 14 residues long. Germline values: CDR1 LNHDA, CDR2 SQIVND (reference sequence). Written as DNA, the CDR3 is TGTGCCAGTTCTGGCCAATTGAACACCGGGGAGCTGTTTTTT. This gives the protein CASSGQLNTGELFF.

The V and J genes are TRBV4-1 and TRBJ1-2; D gene unclear. The CDR3 length is 14 residues. V gave up 5 bases and J gave up 4 bases, with 14 bases separating them. CDR1 is MGHRA, CDR2 YSYEKL, per germline. Written as DNA, the CDR3 is TGCGCCAGCAGCTCCCGGAGGGATGGCTATGGCTACACCTTC. Amino acids: CASSSRRDGYGYTF.

The CDR3 reads CASSRPPGTPLNEQFF. CDR3 sequence (DNA): TGTGCCAGCAGCCGACCCCCCGGGACTCCCTTGAATGAGCAGTTCTTC. V gene TRBV27 combines with J gene TRBJ2-1, with D possibly being TRBD2 (6 bases). V lost 6 bases and J 7 bases, leaving 22 bases between the germline ends. This CDR3 region has 16 residues. Germline CDR1 is MNHEY and CDR2 is SMNVEV (reference sequence).

Comment on this clone: Other DNA sequences in the same sample also yield this CDR3. The V call is TRBV28, the J call TRBJ2-5, with D uncertain. Looked up from germline, CDR1 is MDHEN and CDR2 is SYDVKM. V shed 2 bases and J shed 0 bases, with 4 bases lying between them. The CDR3 has 13 amino acids. The CDR3 here is CASSLGYQETQYF. The CDR3 nucleotides are TGTGCCAGCAGTTTAGGTTACCAAGAGACCCAGTACTTC.

This clone was seen just once. The gene calls are TRBV5-4 and TRBJ2-1, with 11 positions matching TRBD2. V shed 4 bases, J shed 0 bases, and the junction held 6 bases outside the gene matches. The CDR3 is made up of 17 amino acids. Germline V lookup: CDR1 SGHNT, CDR2 YYREEE (reference sequence). As DNA, the CDR3 is TGTGCCAGCAGCACGGGACTAGCGGTAAGCTCCTACAATGAGCAGTTCTTC. Residues: CASSTGLAVSSYNEQFF.

The chain uses TRBV2 and TRBJ1-5; TRBD1 is a possible D gene (6 bases). The V end lost 7 bases, the J end lost 5 bases, and 9 bases lay between the germline ends. Per the germline V gene, CDR1 is SNHLY and CDR2 is FYNNEI. This CDR3 spans 12 amino acids. The CDR3 here is CASNRADQPQHF. CDR3 DNA sequence: TGTGCCAGCAACAGGGCTGATCAGCCCCAGCATTTT.

The rearrangement links TRBV27 to TRBJ2-2; 14 bases fit TRBD2. Losses at the gene ends were 5 bases for V and 5 bases for J; bases not matched to a gene: 10. CDR1 is MNHEY, CDR2 SMNVEV, per germline (reference sequence). CDR3 length: 18 residues. CDR3 nucleotide sequence: TGTGCCAGCAGTCCTCTGACTAGCGGGAGGGCAGAGACCGGGGAGCTGTTTTTT. Translating gives CASSPLTSGRAETGELFF.

The chain employs TRBV4-2 and TRBJ2-7, with TRBD2 matching 8 bases. Germline lookup yields CDR1 LGHNA and CDR2 YNFKEQ. The trim removed 2 bases at V and 3 bases at J, leaving 6 bases unmatched. The length of the CDR3 is 15 residues. CDR3 sequence reads: CASSQNSGTIYEQYF. The CDR3 region has the DNA TGTGCCAGCAGCCAAAATAGCGGGACTATCTACGAGCAGTACTTC.

Concerning this clone itself: The same CDR3 also results from other DNA sequences found in this sample. This chain connects TRBV2 to TRBJ2-5; tentative D call: TRBD1 (5 bases). In germline, CDR1 is SNHLY, CDR2 FYNNEI. The V and J ends lost 6 bases and 2 bases respectively, with 7 bases between them. This CDR3 has 12 amino acids. Here the CDR3 DNA reads TGTGCCAGCAGGACAGATCAAGAGACCCAGTACTTC. Protein: CASRTDQETQYF.